Below are 23 T cell receptor beta chains sequenced from a single sample in a study of naive and memory T cell subsets. TCR cDNA received a 3' ligated oligonucleotide that carried a UMI. The SP2 primer and nested alpha and beta constant region primers amplified ligated cDNA in four rounds. One entry per CDR3 protein results from TCRdb running MiXCR on the 5' RACE reads. The table records around 56,000 distinct CDR3 sequences, 6% to 8.5% of them present only once. Receptor source: a female donor in good health.

The chain couples TRBV30 to TRBJ1-1, with D hard to call. V was shortened by 0 bases and J by 4 bases, with 9 bases between the two germline ends. The germline CDR1 and CDR2 sequences are GTSNPN and SVGIG (reference sequence). CDR3 length: 13 residues. This CDR3 reads CAWSVTEGTEAFF. Here the CDR3 DNA reads TGTGCCTGGAGTGTAACAGAAGGCACTGAAGCTTTCTTT. Full variable domain (rest looked up from reference TRBV30 and TRBJ1-1): SQTIHQWPATLVQPVGSPLSLECTVEGTSNPNLYWYRQAAGRGLQLLFYSVGIGQISSEVPQNLSASRPQDRQFILSSKKLLLSDSGFYLCAWSVTEGTEAFFGQGTRLTVV.

The table lists this clonotype with a few counts. The V call is TRBV12-3 or TRBV12-4, the J call TRBJ2-3; D is possibly TRBD1 (5 bases). Trimming pared 6 bases from V and 3 bases from J, leaving 10 bases between. This CDR3 comprises 13 residues. The CDR3 bases are TGTGCCAGCAGGTGGGGCCAGACAGATACGCAGTATTTT. This sequence encodes CASRWGQTDTQYF.

This clonotype came up a few times. The rearrangement links TRBV5-5 to TRBJ2-5; 8 nucleotides agree with TRBD2. This CDR3 region has 16 residues. Germline V gives CDR1 SGHKS, CDR2 YYEKEE (reference sequence). Unmatched junction bases numbered 13, after V lost 4 bases and J lost 5 bases. The CDR3 reads CASSRAAAGAGETQYF. In DNA, the CDR3 is TGTGCCAGCAGCAGGGCCGCAGCGGGGGCGGGGGAGACCCAGTACTTC.

Ten or more counts support this clonotype. This rearrangement joins TRBV6-1 to TRBJ2-7, with D tentatively TRBD1 (5 bases). Deletions cut 6 bases from V and 5 bases from J, with 14 bases between. The CDR3 is 13 amino acids. CDR1 is MNHNS, CDR2 SASEGT, per germline. CDR3 coding DNA: TGTGCCAGCAGGACAGTGTCAACCCACGAGCAGTACTTC. This translates into CASRTVSTHEQYF.

The table lists this clonotype with many counts. V is TRBV29-1 and J is TRBJ1-2; no clear D. Per the germline V gene, CDR1 is SQVTM and CDR2 is ANQGSEA. V was clipped by 3 bases and J by 3 bases, with 23 bases between them. The CDR3 loop spans 17 amino acids. CDR3 region: CSVDPLLGDPDDYGYTF. The CDR3 bases are TGCAGCGTTGATCCCTTACTTGGGGATCCTGACGACTATGGCTACACCTTC.

To note about this clonotype: Possible read error: a much larger clone is one base away. CDR3 residues: CASSWQGGNTKAFF. As DNA, the CDR3 is TGTGCCAGCAGCTGGCAGGGCGGGAACACTAAAGCTTTCTTT. The rearrangement links TRBV7-2 to TRBJ1-1; D possibly corresponds to TRBD1 (5 bases). The CDR3 spans 14 residues. Per the germline V gene, CDR1 is SGHTA and CDR2 is FQGNSA. The full variable domain, completed using reference TRBV7-2 and TRBJ1-1, is GAGVSQSPSNKVTEKGKDVELRCDPISGHTALYWYRQSLGQGLEFLIYFQGNSAPDKSGLPSDRFSAERTGGSVSTLTIQRTQQEDSAVYLCASSWQGGNTKAFFGQGTRLTVV.

Ten or more counts support this clonotype. The genes are TRBV5-1 and TRBJ2-5; no clear D gene. V lost 4 bases and J lost 7, with 17 bases in between. This CDR3 spans 14 amino acids. Germline assignment: CDR1 SGHRS and CDR2 YFSETQ. CDR3 DNA: TGCGCCAGCAGCCCTGACTCGCCCTGGGGGACCCAGTACTTC. Its protein is CASSPDSPWGTQYF.

The V call is TRBV3-1, the J call TRBJ2-7; 7 bases line up with TRBD2. The J segment lost 6 bases and the V segment lost 4 bases, leaving 6 bases of the junction unmatched. Germline V CDR1 and CDR2: LGHDT, YNNKEL (reference sequence). This CDR3 contains 13 residues. CDR3 sequence reads: CASSRLAEGEQYF. The CDR3, as DNA: TGTGCCAGCAGCCGACTAGCCGAGGGCGAGCAGTACTTC.

This clonotype was observed many times. The chain employs TRBV6-5 and TRBJ1-2; D is unresolved. The CDR3 consists of 16 residues. Germline V gives CDR1 MNHEY, CDR2 SVGAGI. Trimming removed 0 bases at V and 0 bases at J, with 11 bases between. The CDR3 reads CASSYSRISANYGYTF. In DNA, the CDR3 is TGTGCCAGCAGTTACTCTCGGATTTCAGCTAACTATGGCTACACCTTC.

On this clonotype itself: Relative to the germline gene, one junction end is altered; a read error may explain this. The CDR3 sequence: CASSLFSSEQYF. Written as DNA, the CDR3 is TGTGCCAGCAGCTTATTTTCCTCCGAGCAGTACTTC. J is TRBJ2-7 and V is TRBV7-2; D not certain. Per the germline V gene, CDR1 is SGHTA and CDR2 is FQGNSA. The CDR3 covers 12 residues.

In this sample, this clonotype turned up a few times. The genes are TRBV7-2 and TRBJ2-1; the D is unclear. Per germline, CDR1 SGHTA and CDR2 FQGNSA. V shed 10 bases and J shed 4 bases, with 8 bases lying between them. This CDR3 is 11 amino acids long. DNA for the CDR3: TGTGCCAACTTAAGATACAATGAGCAGTTCTTC. Amino acid sequence: CANLRYNEQFF.

The genes are TRBV12-5 and TRBJ2-2; 7 bases align to TRBD1. J gave up 7 bases and V 7 bases, and 6 bases lay outside the gene matches. Germline CDR1 LGHNT, CDR2 FRNRAP. The CDR3 is 13 amino acids. The CDR3 coding sequence is TGTGCTAGTGCGGGACAGTTGTTCGGGGAGCTGTTTTTT. Protein sequence: CASAGQLFGELFF.

This clonotype was observed a few times. This chain connects TRBV19 to TRBJ1-2, with D uncertain. The CDR3 is made up of 13 amino acids. Trimming cost V 3 bases and J 3 bases, with 8 bases left between them. Germline lookup yields CDR1 LNHDA and CDR2 SQIVND (reference sequence). The chain's CDR3 is CASSILGDYGYTF. The CDR3 DNA reads TGTGCCAGTAGTATTTTGGGAGACTATGGCTACACCTTC.

The chain has TRBV7-2 and TRBJ1-2, with TRBD1 matching over 8 bases. The CDR3 is made up of 16 amino acids. Germline V gives CDR1 SGHTA, CDR2 FQGNSA. V lost 5 bases, J lost 8 bases, and 16 bases stayed unmatched. Here the CDR3 reads CASSTFMQGATGGYTF. The CDR3 bases are TGTGCCAGCAGCACATTTATGCAGGGGGCTACAGGGGGCTACACCTTC.

This clonotype appeared many times. The chain recombines TRBV6-5 with TRBJ2-2; D is uncertain. This CDR3 contains 12 residues. The germline V gene encodes CDR1 MNHEY and CDR2 SVGAGI. With 6 bases removed from V and 6 bases from J, the gap between germline ends came to 8 bases. CDR3 nucleotide sequence: TGTGCCAGCAGCCCCCTGGCCGGGGAGCTGTTTTTT. This codes for CASSPLAGELFF.

This clonotype was detected ten times or more. This chain joins TRBV12-3 or TRBV12-4 and TRBJ1-1, with D unclear. The CDR3 is 13 amino acids. V was cut by 6 bases and J by 4 bases, with 12 bases left in between. CDR3 in DNA: TGTGCCAGCAGGGAAGGTATAAGCACTGAAGCTTTCTTT. Its protein product is CASREGISTEAFF.

This clonotype was counted many times. The chain links TRBV5-4 to TRBJ2-7, with D possibly being TRBD2 (7 bases). The germline CDR1 and CDR2 sequences are SGHNT and YYREEE (reference sequence). There are 14 residues in the CDR3. The germline V and J ends were trimmed by 4 bases and 4 bases, with 15 bases remaining between them. The CDR3 DNA reads as TGTGCCAGCAGCACTGTACAGGGAGGGTACGAGCAGTACTTC. This translates into CASSTVQGGYEQYF.

This clonotype was detected a few times. The rearrangement joins TRBV6-5 to TRBJ1-2, with 8 nucleotides matching TRBD1. The junction had 17 bases not matched to a gene; V was cut back by 5 bases and J by 12 bases. CDR3 length: 15 amino acids. Germline V gives CDR1 MNHEY, CDR2 SVGAGI. CDR3 loop: CASSPRQGRFEGDTF. For the CDR3, the DNA is TGTGCCAGCAGTCCCCGACAGGGGCGCTTTGAAGGCGACACCTTC.

This chain connects TRBV10-3 to TRBJ2-1; 8 nucleotides match TRBD2. In germline, CDR1 is ENHRY, CDR2 SYGVKD. V gave up 2 bases and J gave up 8 bases; unmatched junction bases: 5. This CDR3 comprises 14 residues. The chain's CDR3 is CAISEETGGYEQFF. In DNA, the CDR3 is TGTGCCATCAGTGAGGAGACGGGGGGGTATGAGCAGTTCTTC.

At least ten counts were recorded for this clonotype. The rearrangement links TRBV29-1 to TRBJ1-1; D is uncertain. V dropped 6 bases and J dropped 8 bases, with 19 bases sitting between them. This CDR3 spans 13 amino acids. The germline gives CDR1 SQVTM, CDR2 ANQGSEA. This CDR3 reads CSVRRSPIPEAFF. CDR3 bases: TGCAGCGTGAGACGGTCACCAATCCCCGAAGCTTTCTTT.

This clonotype occurred a few times. The chain couples TRBV7-9 to TRBJ2-3; TRBD1 matches 7 bases. This CDR3 region has 15 residues. Germline trimming cut 5 bases from V and 4 bases from J; bases unmatched to any gene: 9. Germline CDR1 is SEHNR and CDR2 is FQNEAQ (reference sequence). The CDR3 nucleotides are TGTGCCAGCAGCCCCGGACAGGTGGAGGCAGATACGCAGTATTTT. Its translation: CASSPGQVEADTQYF. Full variable domain (rest looked up from reference TRBV7-9 and TRBJ2-3): DTGVSQNPRHKITKRGQNVTFRCDPISEHNRLYWYRQTLGQGPEFLTYFQNEAQLEKSRLLSDRFSAERPKGSFSTLEIQRTEQGDSAMYLCASSPGQVEADTQYFGPGTRLTVL.

This clonotype was seen many times. The J gene is TRBJ2-7, the V gene TRBV7-2; the D is unclear. Germline lookup yields CDR1 SGHTA and CDR2 FQGNSA. V was cut by 1 base and J by 2 bases, with 9 bases left in between. This CDR3 is 14 amino acids long. For the CDR3, the DNA is TGTGCCAGCAGCTTAGAACTGATCACCTACGAGCAGTACTTC. It is translated as CASSLELITYEQYF.

This clonotype was recorded at least ten times. V gene TRBV7-3 combines with J gene TRBJ1-1; maybe TRBD1 (5 bases). Per germline, CDR1 SGHTA and CDR2 FQGTGA. The CDR3 consists of 13 residues. V was pared by 4 bases and J by 4 bases, with 10 bases between. The CDR3 spells CASSSQRGTEAFF. The CDR3 DNA follows: TGTGCCAGCAGCTCACAGAGGGGCACTGAAGCTTTCTTT.